The 19 T cell receptor beta chains below all came from one sample that was sequenced in a study of CD8+CD57+ T cells in acquired aplastic anemia. The study profiled TCR beta VDJ and CDR3 using genomic DNA as template. TCRdb called the reads again in MiXCR, with one record for every CDR3 protein. Of roughly 190,000 distinct CDR3 sequences in the sample, around 59% were seen once. Sequencing was carried out using sorted CD4+, CD8+, or CD8+CD57+ T cells (not recorded which) from PBMCs. The receptors were sampled from a human donor in good health, serving as a control.

V and J are TRBV25-1 and TRBJ1-2; TRBD1 is a possible D gene (6 bases). CDR1 and CDR2 (germline): MGHDK, SYGVNS. The CDR3 loop spans 12 amino acids. The V end lost 4 bases, the J end lost 7 bases, and 10 bases lay between the germline ends. In DNA form, the CDR3 reads TGTGCCAGCAGTGGTACAGGGCTTGGCTACACCTTC. Amino acids: CASSGTGLGYTF.

The chain has TRBV5-5 and TRBJ1-4; TRBD1 might be the D (6 bases). Germline V gives CDR1 SGHKS, CDR2 YYEKEE (reference sequence). Trimming pared 0 bases from V and 7 bases from J, leaving 13 bases between. The CDR3 spans 15 residues. CDR3 bases: TGTGCCAGCAGCTTGGCAGGGGCGCTGAGTGAAAAACTGTTTTTT. It translates to CASSLAGALSEKLFF.

The chain links TRBV27 to TRBJ1-2, with D possibly being TRBD1 (5 bases). Germline CDR1 MNHEY, CDR2 SMNVEV (reference sequence). V was pared by 5 bases and J by 8 bases, with 15 bases between. The CDR3 contains 13 residues. CDR3 in amino acids: CASSIGTSFGYTF. In nucleotides, the CDR3 is TGTGCCAGCAGTATCGGGACCTCCTTCGGCTACACCTTC.

This clonotype was counted at least ten times. The chain is built from TRBV19 and TRBJ1-3; D ambiguous. Trimming shortened V by 5 bases and J by 1 base, and 12 bases separated the two germline ends. The CDR3 contains 15 residues. Germline V CDR1 and CDR2: LNHDA, SQIVND (reference sequence). As DNA, the CDR3 is TGTGCCAGTAGTCCTGTAGATGCTTCTGGAAACACCATATATTTT. The encoded protein is CASSPVDASGNTIYF.

This clonotype was found many times. This chain joins TRBV10-3 and TRBJ1-5; D not certain. The CDR3 contains 17 residues. In germline, CDR1 is ENHRY, CDR2 SYGVKD. V was trimmed by 11 bases and J by 0 bases, leaving 23 bases between them. CDR3 sequence: CAVIEAQTVISNQPQHF. CDR3 nucleotides: TGTGCCGTCATCGAGGCTCAAACGGTCATTAGCAATCAGCCCCAGCATTTT.

This clonotype was recorded a few times. The chain joins TRBV6-1 to TRBJ1-5; maybe TRBD1 (6 bases). V lost 2 bases and J 2 bases, leaving 19 bases between the germline ends. This CDR3 is 18 amino acids long. The V gene's germline CDR1 is MNHNS and CDR2 SASEGT. In nucleotides, the CDR3 is TGTGCCAGCAGTGAACTGGGAGGGGGGCGAATGGGCAATCAGCCCCAGCATTTT. This encodes CASSELGGGRMGNQPQHF.

This chain joins TRBV30 and TRBJ2-3; the match to TRBD2 covers 8 bases. The V segment lost 2 bases and the J segment 0 bases; nucleotides outside the gene matches: 1. Looked up from germline, CDR1 is GTSNPN and CDR2 is SVGIG (reference sequence). This CDR3 spans 14 amino acids. The CDR3 nucleotides read TGTGCCTGGAGTAGCGGGGGAAGCACAGATACGCAGTATTTT. It specifies CAWSSGGSTDTQYF.

V gene TRBV25-1 combines with J gene TRBJ1-1; possibly TRBD1 for D (5 bases). The CDR3 sequence is 16 residues long. Trimming stripped 2 bases from V and 6 bases from J, with 19 bases between. Germline values: CDR1 MGHDK, CDR2 SYGVNS. In nucleotides, the CDR3 is TGTGCCAGCAGTGAACGTGTAGGGGTCATCAACGCTGAAGCTTTCTTT. Protein sequence: CASSERVGVINAEAFF.

There are many counts of this clonotype. V gene TRBV20-1 combines with J gene TRBJ1-6; 10 bases are a match to TRBD1. This CDR3 has 17 amino acids. The germline V gene has CDR1 DFQATT and CDR2 SNEGSKA (reference sequence). The J segment lost 5 bases and the V segment lost 0 bases, leaving 7 bases of the junction unmatched. The CDR3 coding sequence is TGCAGTGCTAGAGACCCCAGCGGACAGGGGGATAATTCACCCCTCCACTTT. It translates to CSARDPSGQGDNSPLHF.

This clonotype was detected many times. The chain carries TRBV2 and TRBJ1-1; no clear D. The V end was cut by 7 bases, the J end by 1 base, with 10 bases between. Germline V lookup: CDR1 SNHLY, CDR2 FYNNEI. The CDR3 spans 13 residues. The CDR3 coding sequence is TGTGCCAGCACGCGGCGGGGGAACACTGAAGCTTTCTTT. Translation: CASTRRGNTEAFF.

In its sample, this clonotype was seen many times. The genes are TRBV29-1 and TRBJ2-2, with a weak D call TRBD2 (5 bases). The ends were cut back, 4 bases at V and 0 bases at J, with 9 bases in the middle. CDR1 and CDR2 from the germline V gene are SQVTM and ANQGSEA. There are 14 residues in the CDR3. CDR3 residues: CSVAGLANTGELFF. The DNA of the CDR3 is TGCAGCGTTGCGGGGTTAGCGAACACCGGGGAGCTGTTTTTT.

This clonotype was detected many times. This sequence joins TRBV20-1 and TRBJ1-1; D gene unclear. V was cut by 5 bases and J by 8 bases, with 12 bases left in between. There are 11 residues in the CDR3. Germline CDR1 DFQATT, CDR2 SNEGSKA (reference sequence). The CDR3 loop is CSAPRTPEAFF. The DNA of the CDR3 is TGCAGTGCTCCGCGAACGCCAGAAGCTTTCTTT.

This clonotype was detected once. This sequence joins TRBV2 and TRBJ1-5; D call uncertain. Trimming took off 0 bases at V and 1 base at J, with 7 bases between the two ends. This CDR3 is 15 amino acids long. Per germline, CDR1 SNHLY and CDR2 FYNNEI. The CDR3, as DNA: TGTGCCAGCAGTGAAGCGCGCGGAAGCAATCAGCCCCAGCATTTT. Protein product: CASSEARGSNQPQHF.

V usage is TRBV15 and J usage is TRBJ1-5, with D unclear. The CDR3 covers 13 residues. Germline values: CDR1 LNHNV, CDR2 YYDKDF (reference sequence). The CDR3 DNA reads TGTGCACCCAGCAAACAGCTCAATCAGCCCCAGCATTTT. It codes for CAPSKQLNQPQHF.

The chain is built from TRBV2 and TRBJ2-7, with D uncertain. This CDR3 comprises 17 residues. Germline lookup yields CDR1 SNHLY and CDR2 FYNNEI. Trimming shortened V by 3 bases and J by 3 bases, and 21 bases separated the two germline ends. CDR3 protein: CASSDPWNGGRFYEQYV. The CDR3 nucleotides read TGTGCCAGCAGTGACCCGTGGAATGGTGGGCGCTTCTACGAGCAGTACGTC.

This clonotype has a count of ten or more. This chain connects TRBV4-1 to TRBJ2-2; tentatively, D is TRBD1 (6 bases). This CDR3 contains 16 residues. Trimming shortened V by 0 bases and J by 1 base, and 9 bases separated the two germline ends. Germline-derived CDR1 and CDR2 are MGHRA and YSYEKL. The CDR3 here is CASSQDQGKNTGELFF. As DNA, the CDR3 is TGCGCCAGCAGCCAAGATCAGGGGAAGAACACCGGGGAGCTGTTTTTT.

This clonotype showed up many times. This chain links TRBV6-5 with TRBJ1-1, with D perhaps TRBD1 (5 bases). The CDR3 sequence is 16 residues long. The ends were cut back, 2 bases at V and 0 bases at J, with 13 bases in the middle. The germline CDR1 and CDR2 sequences are MNHEY and SVGAGI. The CDR3 DNA reads TGTGCCAGCAGTTACGAGGGGCGCGGGCTGAACACTGAAGCTTTCTTT. It encodes CASSYEGRGLNTEAFF.

V gene TRBV5-5 combines with J gene TRBJ1-5, with 11 bases aligning to TRBD1. J was trimmed by 2 bases and V by 4 bases; bases with no gene match: 11. Germline V gives CDR1 SGHKS, CDR2 YYEKEE (reference sequence). The CDR3 runs to 18 residues. The CDR3 region has the DNA TGTGCCAGCAGCCAGGGACAGGGGGGGGGGGGGGGCAATCAGCCCCAGCATTTT. Its translation: CASSQGQGGGGGNQPQHF.

Ten or more counts support this clonotype. This chain joins TRBV5-5 and TRBJ2-2; D gene unclear. V lost 3 bases to trimming and J lost 0 bases, with 9 bases between them. The CDR3 consists of 15 residues. Germline V gives CDR1 SGHKS, CDR2 YYEKEE (reference sequence). The CDR3 protein is CASSSYNSNTGELFF. DNA for the CDR3: TGTGCCAGCAGCTCCTATAACTCGAACACCGGGGAGCTGTTTTTT.